The 16 T cell receptor beta chains below come from one sample, sequenced in a study of blood T cell repertoires in COVID-19. The assay was immunoSEQ multiplex PCR, and TCRdb's table has in-frame clones only and misses some. The sample records roughly 400,000 clones, more than 70% being singletons. The sample comprised PBMCs or T cells enriched from blood (not recorded which). These receptors all stem from a young woman who had been exposed to COVID-19.

This rearrangement joins TRBV10-1 to TRBJ1-2; weak D call: TRBD1 (6 bases). V lost 7 bases and J lost 1, with 13 bases in between. The germline gives CDR1 WNHNN, CDR2 SYGVQD (reference sequence). The CDR3 runs 14 residues. CDR3 loop: CASNGQRNNYGYTF. The CDR3, as DNA: TGCGCCAGCAACGGACAGAGAAATAACTATGGCTACACCTTC.

The chain links TRBV19 to TRBJ2-2; maybe TRBD2 (6 bases). V lost 3 bases, J lost 6 bases, and 23 bases lay in between. There are 18 residues in the CDR3. Per the germline V gene, CDR1 is LNHDA and CDR2 is SQIVND (reference sequence). The CDR3 region has the DNA TGTGCCAGTAGTATCCCCTTGGCGGAGGGTGAGGGGTCCGGGGAGCTGTTTTTT. The encoded protein is CASSIPLAEGEGSGELFF.

The gene calls are TRBV12-3 or TRBV12-4 and TRBJ1-1; D unclear. V was shortened by 1 base and J by 4 bases, with 7 bases between the two germline ends. CDR3 length: 13 amino acids. The CDR3 DNA reads as TGTGCCAGCAGTTTAGGGCCTTCCACTGAAGCTTTCTTT. Its protein is CASSLGPSTEAFF.

The chain uses TRBV5-1 and TRBJ2-5; D gene unclear. V lost 0 bases and J lost 1, with 13 bases in between. CDR1 and CDR2 (germline): SGHRS, YFSETQ. The CDR3 is 16 residues long. The CDR3 loop reads CASSLGWAQPQETQYF. CDR3 coding DNA: TGCGCCAGCAGCTTGGGGTGGGCCCAACCCCAAGAGACCCAGTACTTC.

This clone was counted a single time. The chain combines TRBV29-1 with TRBJ2-3; 12 bases align to TRBD2. The CDR3 has 20 amino acids. V lost 2 bases, J lost 0 bases, and 15 bases stayed unmatched. Per germline, CDR1 SQVTM and CDR2 ANQGSEA. As DNA, the CDR3 is TGCAGCGTTGAAAAAGTAACCGATACTAGCGGGGGGCCGAGCACAGATACGCAGTATTTT. Its protein product is CSVEKVTDTSGGPSTDTQYF.

This clone was recorded a few times. The rearrangement uses TRBV18 and TRBJ2-2; no clear D gene. Germline V lookup: CDR1 KGHSH, CDR2 LQKENI. V was cut by 1 base and J by 6 bases, with 9 bases left in between. CDR3 length: 14 residues. DNA of the CDR3: TGTGCCAGCTCACCACTGAGCCTACCCGGGGAGCTGTTTTTT. Its protein is CASSPLSLPGELFF. The full variable domain, rest sourced from reference TRBV18 and TRBJ2-2, is NAGVMQNPRHLVRRRGQEARLRCSPMKGHSHVYWYRQLPEEGLKFMVYLQKENIIDESGMPKERFSAEFPKEGPSILRIQQVVRGDSAAYFCASSPLSLPGELFFGEGSRLTVL.

A single count supports this clone. The rearrangement links TRBV10-3 to TRBJ1-1; 7 bases map to TRBD1. CDR3 length: 14 residues. V lost 6 bases, J lost 6 bases, and 10 bases stayed unmatched. From germline, CDR1 is ENHRY and CDR2 SYGVKD. For the CDR3, the DNA is TGTGCCATCAGAGGAAGACAGGGAGGAGCTGAAGCTTTCTTT. Residues: CAIRGRQGGAEAFF.

The chain has TRBV10-1 and TRBJ2-1, with TRBD2 matching 13 bases. The CDR3 is 18 amino acids. The germline V gene has CDR1 WNHNN and CDR2 SYGVQD (reference sequence). Unmatched junction bases numbered 8, after V lost 2 bases and J lost 4 bases. CDR3 protein: CASSEPGTSGKEYNEQFF. CDR3 nucleotides: TGCGCCAGCAGTGAGCCGGGGACTAGCGGGAAAGAGTACAATGAGCAGTTCTTC.

The rearrangement uses TRBV28 and TRBJ2-7; 11 bases map to TRBD1. Germline V gene data show CDR1 as MDHEN and CDR2 as SYDVKM. The V and J ends lost 5 bases and 3 bases, in that order; junction bases with no gene match: 3. There are 14 residues in the CDR3. The CDR3 coding sequence is TGTGCCAGCAGTAGGGACAGGGGGATCTACGAGCAGTACTTC. It yields the protein CASSRDRGIYEQYF.

Comment on this clone: Other nucleotide sequences from this sample produce the same CDR3. V and J are TRBV5-4 and TRBJ2-7; 7 bases are shared with TRBD1. The germline V gene has CDR1 SGHNT and CDR2 YYREEE (reference sequence). V trimming: 0 bases; J trimming: 4 bases; junction bases outside the gene matches: 1. CDR3 size: 13 residues. CDR3 sequence (DNA): TGTGCCAGCAGCTTGGACAGGGGTTACGAGCAGTACTTC. Translating it yields CASSLDRGYEQYF.

V usage is TRBV2 and J usage is TRBJ2-3, with 9 bases aligning to TRBD2. Germline V CDR1 and CDR2: SNHLY, FYNNEI. The junction had 8 bases not matched to a gene; V was cut back by 6 bases and J by 4 bases. The CDR3 consists of 15 residues. The CDR3 nucleotides are TGTGCCAGCAGGGGGCTAGCGGGAAGAGCAGATACGCAGTATTTT. Translated: CASRGLAGRADTQYF.

The chain carries TRBV9 and TRBJ2-5; the D gene is possibly TRBD2 (6 bases). The CDR3 spans 14 residues. CDR1 and CDR2 (germline): SGDLS, YYNGEE. Between the trimmed V and J ends, which lost 3 bases and 5 bases, there was a span of 14 bases. CDR3 loop: CASSGRDFSETQYF. The CDR3 DNA reads as TGTGCCAGCAGCGGCCGGGACTTCTCCGAGACCCAGTACTTC.

The V gene is TRBV6-5, the J gene TRBJ2-2; D possibly corresponds to TRBD1 (6 bases). The germline V gene has CDR1 MNHEY and CDR2 SVGAGI. Trimming left V 6 bases short and J 5 bases short, with 16 bases between. This CDR3 region has 15 residues. CDR3 in amino acids: CASSLGGTGTGELFF. The CDR3 nucleotides are TGTGCCAGCAGCTTAGGAGGAACAGGGACCGGGGAGCTGTTTTTT.

The genes are TRBV4-2 and TRBJ2-1; 12 bases are shared with TRBD2. The CDR3 is 17 residues long. The V and J ends lost 0 bases and 4 bases, in that order; junction bases with no gene match: 4. Looked up from germline, CDR1 is LGHNA and CDR2 is YNFKEQ. The CDR3 reads CASSQETSGGSYNEQFF. DNA for the CDR3: TGTGCCAGCAGCCAAGAAACTAGCGGGGGGTCATACAATGAGCAGTTCTTC.

The chain couples TRBV19 to TRBJ1-2; 7 bases map to TRBD1. The CDR3 has 14 amino acids. CDR1 LNHDA and CDR2 SQIVND come from the germline V gene (reference sequence). V shed 5 bases and J 6 bases; nucleotides not matched to a gene: 9. The CDR3 coding sequence is TGTGCCAGTAGTCTAAACGACAGGGCCCATGGCTACACCTTC. It specifies CASSLNDRAHGYTF.

The V call is TRBV6-5, the J call TRBJ2-7; 9 positions agree with TRBD1. V lost 7 bases and J lost 7; bases outside the gene matches: 11. There are 14 residues in the CDR3. Per germline, CDR1 MNHEY and CDR2 SVGAGI. The CDR3 nucleotides read TGTGCCAGCACCGAAACAGGGGGCCGGGGAGAGCAGTACTTC. Translation: CASTETGGRGEQYF.